This record looks at one T cell receptor (beta chain) sequence and its context. The target antigen is unknown. Vbeta (60) and Jbeta (13) primers were used in the PCR. Sequencing used immunoSEQ multiplex PCR; TCRdb keeps in-frame clones, though not all of them. The data contain nearly 200,000 clones, around 86% of them seen just once; the ten biggest clones take up around 6%. The CDR3 sequence is 14 residues long. Trimming removed 4 bases from V and 3 bases from J; junction bases left unmatched: 4. Germline V CDR1 and CDR2: SGHRS, YFSETQ. The sample is drawn from a study of cytomegalovirus exposure and HLA in healthy donors. Study results and limitations: Several of the most significant clusters were apparently associated with common viral pathogens in a later analysis.

The receptor comes from a woman between 45 and 60 years old in good health and CMV-seropositive. The genes are TRBV5-1 and TRBJ2-7; 10 nucleotides agree with TRBD1. Input material: PBMCs. The CDR3 nucleotides read TGCGCCAGCAGCCATGGGACAGGGGACTACGAGCAGTACTTC. This gives the protein CASSHGTGDYEQYF.